A selection of T cell receptor beta chains follows, all from one sample in a study of T-cell reconstitution after alpha-beta-depleted transplantation in children. TCRdb recomputed calls from the PCR reads with MiXCR, one row per CDR3 protein. Seen here are about 610,000 distinct CDR3 sequences, 8% to 11% observed once, and the top ten hold roughly 4%. The sequencing here drew on PBMCs from the stem cell graft donor, taken from the stem cell graft. The receptors were sampled from a human donor who donated a stem cell graft to a child with acute myeloid leukemia. Each CDR3 is given with its conserved first and last residue. The D gene is left open where the match is weak. Rows may omit the clone size; those that give it use once, few, many or a size class.

TRBJ2-1	TRBV15	TRBD1	NA	TGTGCCACCAGGAGACAGGGGATGGATGAGCAGTTCTTC	CATRRQGMDEQFF
TRBJ2-1	TRBV20-1	TRBD2	NA	TGCAGTGCGGGTTCAGCGGGATTGGGCCTTGAGCAGTTCTTC	CSAGSAGLGLEQFF
TRBJ2-5	TRBV27	NA	NA	TGTGCCAGCAGTTTAGGGACTGGGGCGGGAGAGACCCAGTACTTC	CASSLGTGAGETQYF
TRBJ2-7	TRBV4-3	TRBD2	NA	TGCGCCAGCAGCCAAGATCCAGCGGGAGCGTCCTACGAGCAGTACTTC	CASSQDPAGASYEQYF
TRBJ2-7	TRBV5-6	NA	many	TGTGCCAGCAGCTTGGGAAGGGCCTACGAGCAGTACTTC	CASSLGRAYEQYF
TRBJ2-5	TRBV19	NA	NA	TGTGCCAGTAGCGAATCGTCGGGCTCCGAGACCCAGTACTTC	CASSESSGSETQYF
TRBJ2-1	TRBV7-9	NA	NA	TGTGCCAGCAGCCTCCGGCTAGCCGTGAGCTCCTACAATGAGCAGTTCTTC	CASSLRLAVSSYNEQFF
TRBJ2-1	TRBV20-1	NA	many	TGCAGTGCTAGAGATGAGGTGGGGCCGAGCTCCTACAATGAGCAGTTCTTC	CSARDEVGPSSYNEQFF
TRBJ2-1	TRBV20-1	NA	few	TGCAGTGCGCTAGGTTTGGCCTACAATGAGCAGTTCTTC	CSALGLAYNEQFF
TRBJ2-5	TRBV4-3	NA	NA	TGCGCCAGCAGCCAGGGGTCCCTACCGGGAAGAGAGACCCAGTACTTC	CASSQGSLPGRETQYF
TRBJ2-7	TRBV5-6	TRBD2	NA	TGTGCCAGCAGCCGGACTAGCAGGATTCGGTACGAGCAGTACTTC	CASSRTSRIRYEQYF
TRBJ2-7	TRBV12-3/TRBV12-4	NA	few	TGTGCCAGCAGTTTAGCGCGGAGGGACGAGCAGTACTTC	CASSLARRDEQYF
TRBJ2-1	TRBV28	NA	NA	TGTGCCAGCAACACCGACTTTAGAGAAAAGTTCTTC	CASNTDFREKFF
TRBJ2-2	TRBV5-1	TRBD2	few	TGCGCCAGCAGCTTGGCCACTAGCGTAAACACCGGGGAGCTGTTTTTT	CASSLATSVNTGELFF
TRBJ1-3	TRBV29-1	TRBD1	many	TGCAGCGTTGCTTCTAGGAGGGACAGCTCTGGAAACACCATATATTTT	CSVASRRDSSGNTIYF
TRBJ2-1	TRBV6-2/TRBV6-3	NA	few	TGTGCCAGCAGTTTGTTTGTGGGAGGATTGGTAAACAATGAGCAGTTCTTC	CASSLFVGGLVNNEQFF
TRBJ2-7	TRBV20-1	TRBD2	NA	TGCAGTGCTAGACTCCTAGCGGGAGGGCTGGGCGAGCAGTACTTC	CSARLLAGGLGEQYF
TRBJ2-1	TRBV12-3/TRBV12-4	TRBD2	many	TGTGCCAGCAGACCCGGGACTAGCGGCAATGAGCAGTTCTTC	CASRPGTSGNEQFF
TRBJ2-1	TRBV30	TRBD2	few	TGTGCCTCTGAGCGGGGGATCTACAATGAGCAGTTCTTC	CASERGIYNEQFF
TRBJ2-7	TRBV2	TRBD1	NA	TGTGCCATTTCTGGACAGGGGCACTCCTACGAGCAGTACTTC	CAISGQGHSYEQYF
TRBJ2-1	TRBV29-1	TRBD2	few	TGCAGCGGAGAGCGGGAGATCTTCGGAAATGAGCAGTTCTTC	CSGEREIFGNEQFF
TRBJ2-1	TRBV24-1	TRBD1	many	TGTGCCACCAGTATCGGGACAGGGACCAACAATGAGCAGTTCTTC	CATSIGTGTNNEQFF
TRBJ1-1	TRBV28	NA	many	TGTGCCAGCAGTTTCGGTCACACTGAAGCTTTCTTT	CASSFGHTEAFF
TRBJ2-3	TRBV10-3	NA	many	TGTGCCATCAGTGATAGAGCAGATACGCAGTATTTT	CAISDRADTQYF
TRBJ1-1	TRBV30	NA	NA	TGTGCCTGGGGCCCTCGGCAGAGGAACACTGAAGCTTTCTTT	CAWGPRQRNTEAFF
TRBJ2-1	TRBV6-2/TRBV6-3	NA	few	TGTGCCAGCAGTCGGGCGCTCAATGAGCAGTTCTTC	CASSRALNEQFF
TRBJ2-6	TRBV6-2/TRBV6-3	NA	NA	TGTGCCAGCAGTTACCTCTCTGGGGCCAACGTCCTGACTTTC	CASSYLSGANVLTF
TRBJ2-7	TRBV28	NA	many	TGTGCCAGCAGACTTACAGGCGTCTACGAGCAGTACTTC	CASRLTGVYEQYF